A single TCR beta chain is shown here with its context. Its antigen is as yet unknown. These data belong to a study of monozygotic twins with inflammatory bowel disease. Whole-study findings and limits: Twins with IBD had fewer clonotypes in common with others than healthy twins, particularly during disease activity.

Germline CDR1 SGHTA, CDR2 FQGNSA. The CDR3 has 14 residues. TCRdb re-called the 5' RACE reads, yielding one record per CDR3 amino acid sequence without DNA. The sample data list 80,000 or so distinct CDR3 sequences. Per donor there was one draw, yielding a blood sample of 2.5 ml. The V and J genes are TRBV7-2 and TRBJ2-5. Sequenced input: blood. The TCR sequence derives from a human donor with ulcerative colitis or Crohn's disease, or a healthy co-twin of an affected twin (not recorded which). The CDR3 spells CASSLSASQETQYF.